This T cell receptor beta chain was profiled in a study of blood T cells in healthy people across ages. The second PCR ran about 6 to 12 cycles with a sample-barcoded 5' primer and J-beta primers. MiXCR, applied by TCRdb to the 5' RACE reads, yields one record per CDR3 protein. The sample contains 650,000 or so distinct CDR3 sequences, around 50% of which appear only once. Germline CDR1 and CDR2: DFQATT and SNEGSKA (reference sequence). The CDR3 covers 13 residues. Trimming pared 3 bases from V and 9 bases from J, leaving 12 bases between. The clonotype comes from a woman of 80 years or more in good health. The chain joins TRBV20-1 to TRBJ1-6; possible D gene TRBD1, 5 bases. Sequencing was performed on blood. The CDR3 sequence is CSASKGLSSPLHF. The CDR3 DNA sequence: TGCAGTGCTAGTAAGGGGCTAAGTTCACCCCTCCACTTT.